A single sample gave rise to the 28 T cell receptor beta chains below, sequenced in a study of blood T cell repertoires in COVID-19. Clones were read by immunoSEQ multiplex PCR, and TCRdb kept only the in-frame ones, dropping some. In the table there are hundreds of thousands of clones, around 86% of which are singletons. The source material was peripheral blood. Every receptor here comes from a man between 60 and 70 years old who had recovered from COVID-19.

The rearrangement uses TRBV29-1 and TRBJ2-1, with 10 bases identical to TRBD1. Trimming took 3 bases from V and 4 from J; bases not matched to a gene: 3. CDR1 and CDR2 (germline): SQVTM, ANQGSEA. The CDR3 is 14 amino acids. In DNA form, the CDR3 reads TGCAGCGTTGACGGGACAGGGGATTACAATGAGCAGTTCTTC. Amino acid sequence: CSVDGTGDYNEQFF.

The table lists this clone with a count of one. This sequence joins TRBV21-1 and TRBJ1-1; whether TRBD1, the table's D call, matches the DNA was not checked. TRBV21-1 counts as a pseudogene. The CDR3 is made up of 13 amino acids. CDR3 residues: CASSTRGMAEAFF. The CDR3 DNA reads as TGTGCCAGCAGCACCAGGGGGATGGCTGAAGCTTTCTTT.

Only a few counts were recorded for this clone. The chain couples TRBV7-3 to TRBJ2-1, with 10 nucleotides matching TRBD2. The CDR3 loop spans 18 amino acids. Per germline, CDR1 SGHTA and CDR2 FQGTGA. J gave up 4 bases and V 3 bases, and 12 bases lay outside the gene matches. Here the CDR3 DNA reads TGTGCCAGCAGCTTGACAGGGATTTCTAGCGGGAGATACAATGAGCAGTTCTTC. Its translation: CASSLTGISSGRYNEQFF.

The chain is built from TRBV6-2 or TRBV6-3 and TRBJ2-2, with 7 bases identical to TRBD1. The CDR3 totals 16 residues. From germline, CDR1 is MNHEY and CDR2 SVGEGT. V shed 2 bases, J shed 0 bases, and the junction held 3 bases outside the gene matches. DNA for the CDR3: TGTGCCAGCAGTTACAAGGGGACAGCGAACACCGGGGAGCTGTTTTTT. Translated: CASSYKGTANTGELFF.

The chain uses TRBV7-9 and TRBJ2-1, with TRBD2 matching 9 bases. Germline-derived CDR1 and CDR2 are SEHNR and FQNEAQ (reference sequence). Trimming cost V 5 bases and J 0 bases; bases outside gene matches: 11. The CDR3 runs to 18 residues. The CDR3 DNA sequence: TGTGCCAGCAGCGCCCGGGCGGGAGGGAACAGCTCCTACAATGAGCAGTTCTTC. Protein: CASSARAGGNSSYNEQFF.

This clone was counted once. V usage is TRBV7-9 and J usage is TRBJ1-4, with 9 positions matching TRBD1. This CDR3 comprises 15 residues. The V gene end was trimmed by 1 base and the J gene end by 8 bases; junction bases not matched to a gene: 5. Germline V gene sequence: CDR1 SEHNR, CDR2 FQNEAQ (reference sequence). CDR3: CASSLGDRVGEKLFF. Here the CDR3 DNA reads TGTGCCAGCAGCTTAGGGGACAGGGTAGGGGAAAAACTGTTTTTT.

The chain combines TRBV19 with TRBJ1-5, with TRBD1 matching over 7 bases. Trimming took 4 bases from V and 4 from J; bases not matched to a gene: 10. Germline CDR1 reads LNHDA; CDR2 reads SQIVND (reference sequence). The CDR3 has 16 residues. The CDR3 coding sequence is TGTGCCAGTAGTAAAGGGACAGCCGGGGGAAATCAGCCCCAGCATTTT. The encoded protein is CASSKGTAGGNQPQHF.

The rearrangement links TRBV19 to TRBJ1-1, with TRBD1 identical over 11 bases. This CDR3 is built from 17 residues. Losses at the gene ends were 6 bases for V and 5 bases for J; bases not matched to a gene: 14. Germline V gene sequence: CDR1 LNHDA, CDR2 SQIVND (reference sequence). The CDR3 coding sequence is TGTGCCAGTAGCACCCTTCCCGGGACAGGGGGGTTGACTGAAGCTTTCTTT. Translating it yields CASSTLPGTGGLTEAFF. Filled out from reference TRBV19 and TRBJ1-1, the complete variable domain reads DGGITQSPKYLFRKEGQNVTLSCEQNLNHDAMYWYRQDPGQGLRLIYYSQIVNDFQKGDIAEGYSVSREKKESFPLTVTSAQKNPTAFYLCASSTLPGTGGLTEAFFGQGTRLTVV.

The chain joins TRBV9 to TRBJ2-2, with 14 bases fitting TRBD2. The CDR3 has 18 amino acids. J lost 4 bases, V lost 3 bases, and 8 bases had no gene match. The V gene's germline CDR1 is SGDLS and CDR2 YYNGEE. The CDR3 protein is CASSARGTSGGGTGELFF. The CDR3 nucleotides are TGTGCCAGCAGCGCCAGGGGGACTAGCGGGGGTGGCACCGGGGAGCTGTTTTTT.

The V and J genes are TRBV5-4 and TRBJ1-5, with D tentatively TRBD1 (5 bases). Trimming pared 0 bases from V and 6 bases from J, leaving 10 bases between. The CDR3 sequence is 14 residues long. Germline values: CDR1 SGHNT, CDR2 YYREEE (reference sequence). The CDR3 loop reads CASSLEGVGQPQHF. The CDR3 DNA follows: TGTGCCAGCAGCTTGGAAGGGGTGGGTCAGCCCCAGCATTTT.

The chain carries TRBV27 and TRBJ2-7; 9 bases are shared with TRBD1. Germline assignment: CDR1 MNHEY and CDR2 SMNVEV (reference sequence). Losses at the gene ends were 4 bases for V and 4 bases for J; bases not matched to a gene: 8. This CDR3 contains 15 residues. This CDR3 reads CASSYFPTGGYEQYF. The CDR3 DNA reads TGTGCCAGCAGTTACTTTCCGACAGGGGGATACGAGCAGTACTTC.

The chain carries TRBV2 and TRBJ1-5, with D perhaps matching TRBD1 (6 bases). Looked up from germline, CDR1 is SNHLY and CDR2 is FYNNEI. CDR3 length: 15 amino acids. The V end was cut by 4 bases, the J end by 11 bases, with 21 bases between. The CDR3 nucleotides read TGTGCCAGCAGTGGCCCACAGAGGGGGAGAGGGGCCCAGCATTTT. As protein: CASSGPQRGRGAQHF.

The gene calls are TRBV7-8 and TRBJ2-3, with D maybe TRBD1 (6 bases). The CDR3 length is 15 residues. Germline loops: CDR1 SGHVS, CDR2 FQNEAQ. Deletions cut 4 bases from V and 3 bases from J, with 14 bases between. CDR3: CASSSFRGRTDTQYF. The CDR3, as DNA: TGTGCCAGCAGCTCCTTCAGGGGTCGGACAGATACGCAGTATTTT.

CDR3 loop: CASSALPNRGGNTIYF. CDR3 in DNA: TGTGCCAGCAGTGCCCTTCCGAACAGGGGAGGAAACACCATATATTTT. The chain is built from TRBV28 and TRBJ1-3, with 7 bases fitting TRBD1. The CDR3 contains 16 residues. CDR1 is MDHEN and CDR2 is SYDVKM in the germline V gene. J lost 4 bases, V lost 5 bases, and 11 bases had no gene match. Full variable domain (missing parts from reference TRBV28 and TRBJ1-3): DVKVTQSSRYLVKRTGEKVFLECVQDMDHENMFWYRQDPGLGLRLIYFSYDVKMKEKGDIPEGYSVSREKKERFSLILESASTNQTSMYLCASSALPNRGGNTIYFGEGSWLTVV.

V is TRBV18 and J is TRBJ2-3; 7 bases are a match to TRBD1. CDR1 and CDR2 (germline): KGHSH, LQKENI. V lost 6 bases and J lost 5; bases outside the gene matches: 5. CDR3 size: 13 residues. CDR3 loop: CASSRTGEDTQYF. Here the CDR3 DNA reads TGTGCCAGCTCCCGCACAGGGGAAGATACGCAGTATTTT.

This clone was seen only once. The V and J genes are TRBV7-2 and TRBJ2-7, with 7 bases aligning to TRBD1. CDR1 SGHTA and CDR2 FQGNSA come from the germline V gene. J gave up 6 bases and V 5 bases, and 13 bases lay outside the gene matches. This CDR3 has 15 amino acids. The CDR3 spells CASSPRRQGIIEQYF. The CDR3, as DNA: TGTGCCAGCAGCCCTAGGCGACAGGGAATCATCGAGCAGTACTTC.

The chain carries TRBV7-2 and TRBJ2-7; a possible D gene is TRBD2 (5 bases). Germline V gives CDR1 SGHTA, CDR2 FQGNSA. This CDR3 region has 16 residues. Trimming shortened V by 7 bases and J by 2 bases, and 21 bases separated the two germline ends. The CDR3 nucleotides are TGTGCCAGCACCCACCCCGGGATTGCCGGGGCCTACGAGCAGTACTTC. This codes for CASTHPGIAGAYEQYF. The entire variable domain, with the rest obtained from reference TRBV7-2 and TRBJ2-7, is as follows: GAGVSQSPSNKVTEKGKDVELRCDPISGHTALYWYRQSLGQGLEFLIYFQGNSAPDKSGLPSDRFSAERTGGSVSTLTIQRTQQEDSAVYLCASTHPGIAGAYEQYFGPGTRLTVT.

This chain connects TRBV4-2 to TRBJ1-1; maybe TRBD1 (5 bases). The CDR3 runs 13 residues. Trimming shortened V by 7 bases and J by 1 base, and 10 bases separated the two germline ends. The V gene's germline CDR1 is LGHNA and CDR2 YNFKEQ. CDR3 DNA sequence: TGTGCCAGCACCGCGGGGCAGAACACTGAAGCTTTCTTT. Residues: CASTAGQNTEAFF.

The chain links TRBV7-6 to TRBJ2-1, with D possibly matching TRBD2 (5 bases). The germline gives CDR1 SGHVS, CDR2 FNYEAQ. Trimming took 7 bases from V and 0 from J, leaving 16 bases between them. This CDR3 has 16 amino acids. The CDR3 here is CASTLWTSSSYNEQFF. The CDR3 bases are TGTGCCAGCACCCTCTGGACTTCTAGCTCCTACAATGAGCAGTTCTTC.

The V gene is TRBV24-1, the J gene TRBJ2-5; 10 bases fit TRBD2. After removal of 8 bases from V and 5 bases from J, the junction contained 7 bases not matched to a gene. The CDR3 contains 14 residues. Germline V gene sequence: CDR1 KGHDR, CDR2 SFDVKD. CDR3: CATKASGSVETQYF. The CDR3 DNA reads as TGTGCCACCAAGGCTAGCGGGAGCGTGGAGACCCAGTACTTC.

The V gene is TRBV15, the J gene TRBJ2-2, with TRBD1 matching 12 bases. Germline CDR1 LNHNV, CDR2 YYDKDF (reference sequence). V lost 4 bases to trimming and J lost 4 bases; unmatched junction nucleotides: 4. The CDR3 extends over 16 amino acids. Written as DNA, the CDR3 is TGTGCCACCAGCACGGGACAGGGGGCTAGCACCGGGGAGCTGTTTTTT. Translated: CATSTGQGASTGELFF. The variable domain in full, with the rest retrieved from reference TRBV15 and TRBJ2-2, is DAMVIQNPRYQVTQFGKPVTLSCSQTLNHNVMYWYQQKSSQAPKLLFHYYDKDFNNEADTPDNFQSRRPNTSFCFLDIRSPGLGDTAMYLCATSTGQGASTGELFFGEGSRLTVL.

Points on this clone: The sample holds other DNA sequences that translate to the same CDR3. CDR3: CAISESGGGASGELFF. The CDR3 region has the DNA TGTGCCATCAGTGAGTCGGGGGGGGGCGCATCCGGGGAGCTGTTTTTT. This rearrangement joins TRBV10-3 to TRBJ2-2, with D tentatively TRBD2 (7 bases). Germline assignment: CDR1 ENHRY and CDR2 SYGVKD. The V end lost 0 bases, the J end lost 6 bases, and 14 bases lay between the germline ends. This CDR3 region has 16 residues.

The rearrangement joins TRBV5-5 to TRBJ1-1, with 7 bases aligning to TRBD1. CDR1 is SGHKS, CDR2 YYEKEE, per germline (reference sequence). The V segment lost 0 bases and the J segment 3 bases; nucleotides outside the gene matches: 11. The CDR3 loop spans 17 amino acids. The CDR3 sequence is CASSLEIGRRGYTEAFF. For the CDR3, the DNA is TGTGCCAGCAGCTTGGAAATTGGCCGCAGGGGGTACACTGAAGCTTTCTTT. Supplemented by reference TRBV5-5 and TRBJ1-1, the full variable domain reads DAGVTQSPTHLIKTRGQQVTLRCSPISGHKSVSWYQQVLGQGPQFIFQYYEKEERGRGNFPDRFSARQFPNYSSELNVNALLLGDSALYLCASSLEIGRRGYTEAFFGQGTRLTVV.

This sequence joins TRBV7-2 and TRBJ2-1; 11 bases fit TRBD2. This CDR3 comprises 14 residues. Germline CDR1 and CDR2: SGHTA and FQGNSA. J was trimmed by 5 bases and V by 5 bases; bases with no gene match: 2. The CDR3 bases are TGTGCCAGCAGCACGGGACTAGCGGACAATGAGCAGTTCTTC. This codes for CASSTGLADNEQFF.

This chain uses TRBV4-1 with TRBJ1-4, with 9 bases that match TRBD1. V was clipped by 6 bases and J by 8 bases; unmatched bases: 10. Germline CDR1 MGHRA, CDR2 YSYEKL. The CDR3 is 15 residues long. The CDR3 DNA sequence: TGCGCCAGCAGACAACCGGGACAGGGTGGAGAAAAACTGTTTTTT. It encodes CASRQPGQGGEKLFF.

This rearrangement joins TRBV5-4 to TRBJ1-4; 11 nucleotides align to TRBD1. Germline CDR1 is SGHNT and CDR2 is YYREEE (reference sequence). J gave up 7 bases and V 5 bases, and 7 bases lay outside the gene matches. CDR3 size: 15 residues. CDR3 sequence (DNA): TGTGCCAGCAGTCTCGGACAGGGGGCGACTGAAAAACTGTTTTTT. Protein sequence: CASSLGQGATEKLFF.

This chain joins TRBV19 and TRBJ2-5; D unclear. The CDR3 contains 15 residues. CDR1 is LNHDA, CDR2 SQIVND, per germline (reference sequence). The ends were cut back, 4 bases at V and 3 bases at J, with 15 bases in the middle. DNA of the CDR3: TGTGCCAGTAGTAAAACTCTTCCGTTAAAAGAGACCCAGTACTTC. This codes for CASSKTLPLKETQYF.

CDR3 nucleotides: TGTGCCAGCAGCTCTTCCTTGGCGGGGAAAAACACCATATATTTT. As protein: CASSSSLAGKNTIYF. This chain joins TRBV7-9 and TRBJ1-3; D is unresolved. V lost 4 bases and J 6 bases, leaving 16 bases between the germline ends. CDR1 SEHNR and CDR2 FQNEAQ come from the germline V gene (reference sequence). The CDR3 consists of 15 residues.